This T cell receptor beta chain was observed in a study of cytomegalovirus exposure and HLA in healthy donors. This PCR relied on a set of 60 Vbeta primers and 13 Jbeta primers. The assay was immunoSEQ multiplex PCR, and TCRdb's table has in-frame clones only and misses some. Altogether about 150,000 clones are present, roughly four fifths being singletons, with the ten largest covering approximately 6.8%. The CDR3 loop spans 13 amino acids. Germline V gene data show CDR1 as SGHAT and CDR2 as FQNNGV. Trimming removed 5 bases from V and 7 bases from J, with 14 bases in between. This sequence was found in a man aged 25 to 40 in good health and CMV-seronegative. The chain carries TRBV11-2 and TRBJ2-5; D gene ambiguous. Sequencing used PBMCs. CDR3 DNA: TGTGCCAGCAGCGCCTTGGAGAGAGGGACCCAGTACTTC. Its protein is CASSALERGTQYF.